This passage covers 27 T cell receptor beta chains from one sample sequenced in a study of PD-1 blockade in classical Hodgkin lymphoma. All patients experienced relapse after autologous stem cell transplantation, and brentuximab vedotin exposure was variable. Assay: immunoSEQ multiplex PCR; the TCRdb copy retains only in-frame clones and omits some. The repertoire holds roughly 14,000 clones, with less than 80% as singletons. Source: peripheral blood mononuclear cells (PBMCs), taken at baseline. These receptors came from a human donor with classical Hodgkin lymphoma.

This clone was counted a single time. The CDR3 here is CASSLNLNEKLFF. CDR3 DNA sequence: TGCGCCAGCAGCCTCAATCTTAATGAAAAACTGTTTTTT. This chain connects TRBV5-1 to TRBJ1-4; no definite D call. Germline loops: CDR1 SGHRS, CDR2 YFSETQ. CDR3 length: 13 amino acids. V was clipped by 4 bases and J by 4 bases, with 8 bases between them. Together with reference TRBV5-1 and TRBJ1-4, the CDR3 gives the full variable domain: KAGVTQTPRYLIKTRGQQVTLSCSPISGHRSVSWYQQTPGQGLQFLFEYFSETQRNKGNFPGRFSGRQFSNSRSEMNVSTLELGDSALYLCASSLNLNEKLFFGSGTQLSVL.

This rearrangement joins TRBV6-1 to TRBJ2-7, with 8 nucleotides matching TRBD2. Trimming at V came to 6 bases and at J to 2 bases, leaving 6 bases not matched to a gene. The germline CDR1 and CDR2 sequences are MNHNS and SASEGT. CDR3 length equals 14 residues. The CDR3, as DNA: TGTGCCAGCAGGGGAGCGGGAGTGACCTACGAGCAGTACTTC. This codes for CASRGAGVTYEQYF.

This clone came up once. This chain links TRBV29-1 with TRBJ2-1, with 13 bases lining up with TRBD2. Germline loops: CDR1 SQVTM, CDR2 ANQGSEA. This CDR3 is built from 17 residues. The V and J ends lost 1 base and 4 bases, in that order; junction bases with no gene match: 7. DNA of the CDR3: TGCAGCGTTGAAGCTCCACTAGCGGGAGGGGGGTACAATGAGCAGTTCTTC. It yields the protein CSVEAPLAGGGYNEQFF.

V and J are TRBV6-6 and TRBJ1-3; tentative D call: TRBD1 (6 bases). The germline V gene has CDR1 MNHNY and CDR2 SVGAGI (reference sequence). The CDR3 has 15 residues. Trimming pared 6 bases from V and 0 bases from J, leaving 12 bases between. In DNA form, the CDR3 reads TGTGCCAGCAGCTCAGGGGCCGGCTCTGGAAACACCATATATTTT. Translated: CASSSGAGSGNTIYF.

By proportion, this clone is large. J is TRBJ1-1 and V is TRBV5-1; D is unclear. The CDR3 length is 13 residues. The germline V gene encodes CDR1 SGHRS and CDR2 YFSETQ. The V end lost 1 base, the J end lost 2 bases, and 6 bases lay between the germline ends. CDR3 amino acids: CASSLTDNTEAFF. The CDR3 nucleotides read TGCGCCAGCAGCTTGACAGACAACACTGAAGCTTTCTTT.

The V gene is TRBV21-1, the J gene TRBJ2-1; TRBD2, the table's D call, lacks a check against the DNA. TRBV21-1 has pseudogene status. The CDR3 loop spans 17 amino acids. The CDR3 here is CASSKCRLADPYNEQFF. The CDR3 DNA is TGTGCCAGCAGCAAATGCAGGCTAGCGGACCCCTACAATGAGCAGTTCTTC.

In this sample, this clone turned up a few times. V is TRBV28 and J is TRBJ2-5; D tentatively reads TRBD1 or TRBD2 (6 bases each). This CDR3 contains 15 residues. V lost 8 bases to trimming and J lost 2 bases, with 18 bases between them. The germline CDR1 and CDR2 sequences are MDHEN and SYDVKM. The CDR3 region is CASATGRSRQETQYF. Here the CDR3 DNA reads TGTGCCAGCGCCACAGGGAGGTCCCGTCAAGAGACCCAGTACTTC.

The CDR3 loop is CASSPGTLYYEQYF. The CDR3 nucleotides read TGTGCCAGCAGCCCCGGGACACTGTACTACGAGCAGTACTTC. The rearrangement joins TRBV7-9 to TRBJ2-7; a possible D gene is TRBD1 (6 bases). Germline V gene lookup returns CDR1 SEHNR and CDR2 FQNEAQ (reference sequence). V shed 5 bases and J shed 3 bases, with 14 bases lying between them. The CDR3 totals 14 residues.

Remarks on this clone: Other DNA sequences in the same sample also yield this CDR3. The chain carries TRBV6-5 and TRBJ1-2, with D possibly TRBD1 on 6 matching bases. The length of the CDR3 is 15 residues. Germline-derived CDR1 and CDR2 are MNHEY and SVGAGI. Trimming removed 0 bases from V and 6 bases from J, with 14 bases in between. The CDR3 DNA is TGTGCCAGCAGTTACTCGAGGGGGGGCGCAGATGGCTACACCTTC. Protein product: CASSYSRGGADGYTF.

This sequence joins TRBV4-1 and TRBJ1-4, with TRBD1 identical over 9 bases. Germline-derived CDR1 and CDR2 are MGHRA and YSYEKL. V was clipped by 2 bases and J by 8 bases; unmatched bases: 6. The CDR3 has 15 amino acids. In DNA, the CDR3 is TGCGCCAGCAGCCAACAGGGGACAGGGAGCGAAAAACTGTTTTTT. This sequence encodes CASSQQGTGSEKLFF.

The CDR3 nucleotides read TGTGCCAGCAGCCTCCGGGGACAACTCGGGGAGCAGTACTTC. It is translated as CASSLRGQLGEQYF. The chain joins TRBV11-1 to TRBJ2-7, with a weak D call TRBD1 (6 bases). Germline V lookup: CDR1 SGHAT, CDR2 FQDESV (reference sequence). V lost 5 bases, J lost 7 bases, and 18 bases lay in between. The CDR3 runs 14 residues.

This clone was detected a few times. This chain connects TRBV11-2 to TRBJ2-3, with D perhaps matching TRBD1 (6 bases). The CDR3 has 16 amino acids. Germline CDR1 is SGHAT and CDR2 is FQNNGV. V gave up 4 bases and J gave up 2 bases, with 16 bases separating them. CDR3 sequence reads: CASSSWEWTATDTQYF. CDR3 in DNA: TGTGCCAGCAGCTCATGGGAATGGACAGCCACAGATACGCAGTATTTT.

This rearrangement joins TRBV13 to TRBJ1-3; D is ambiguous. The germline V gene encodes CDR1 PRHDT and CDR2 FYEKMQ (reference sequence). The ends were cut back, 5 bases at V and 0 bases at J, with 8 bases in the middle. This CDR3 is built from 14 residues. The CDR3 DNA sequence: TGTGCCAGCAGCCCCCAACTCTCTGGAAACACCATATATTTT. Translating gives CASSPQLSGNTIYF.

This clone came up a few times. The chain recombines TRBV7-9 with TRBJ1-2; D is undetermined. The CDR3 extends over 13 amino acids. Between the trimmed V and J ends, which lost 5 bases and 10 bases, there was a span of 17 bases. Per the germline V gene, CDR1 is SEHNR and CDR2 is FQNEAQ (reference sequence). In DNA form, the CDR3 reads TGTGCCAGCAGCGCGGACGTGGAAGTCGACTACACCTTC. Translation gives CASSADVEVDYTF.

In its sample, this clone is medium-sized (0.01 to 0.1%). V and J are TRBV30 and TRBJ1-6; D is unresolved. Trimming took off 1 base at V and 7 bases at J, with 11 bases between the two ends. There are 14 residues in the CDR3. Looked up from germline, CDR1 is GTSNPN and CDR2 is SVGIG (reference sequence). The CDR3 DNA is TGTGCCTGGAGTGCGGGTCAAAGAAATTCACCCCTCCACTTT. It encodes CAWSAGQRNSPLHF.

This rearrangement joins TRBV2 to TRBJ2-7; TRBD1 agrees at 7 bases. Germline assignment: CDR1 SNHLY and CDR2 FYNNEI. With V trimmed by 4 bases and J by 3 bases, 6 bases remained unmatched. The CDR3 is 14 amino acids. The CDR3 DNA follows: TGTGCCAGCAGTGTTGGGCAGGGGGTCTACGAGCAGTACTTC. Its translation: CASSVGQGVYEQYF.

Regarding this clone: This likely traces to a read error, being one base from a far larger clone. Within the sample, other DNA sequences also encode this same CDR3. The chain links TRBV5-6 to TRBJ1-5; D uncertain. V lost 4 bases, J lost 0 bases, and 11 bases lay in between. CDR1 and CDR2 (germline): SGHDT, YYEEEE. The CDR3 covers 15 residues. The CDR3 here is CASSHAFNSNQPQHF. The DNA of the CDR3 is TGTGCCAGCAGCCACGCCTTCAATAGCAATCAGCCCCAGCATTTT.

Here the CDR3 DNA reads TGTGCCAGCAGCCATATAACCGGGACTAGCGGCAATGAGCAGTTCTTC. Translated, it gives CASSHITGTSGNEQFF. The chain couples TRBV5-6 to TRBJ2-1, with TRBD2 matching over 11 bases. This CDR3 spans 16 amino acids. V lost 4 bases, J lost 6 bases, and 9 bases stayed unmatched. Germline V gene sequence: CDR1 SGHDT, CDR2 YYEEEE.

The V and J genes are TRBV6-6 and TRBJ2-7; D gene unclear. CDR1 and CDR2 (germline): MNHNY, SVGAGI (reference sequence). The CDR3 consists of 11 residues. The V gene lost 2 bases and the J gene lost 4 bases, with 3 bases spanning the gap. The DNA of the CDR3 is TGTGCCAGCAGTTACGAGTACGAGCAGTACTTC. Amino acids: CASSYEYEQYF.

The V and J genes are TRBV28 and TRBJ2-1; D is perhaps TRBD1 or TRBD2 (5 bases each). The CDR3 consists of 13 residues. Trimming pared 2 bases from V and 9 bases from J, leaving 11 bases between. Germline V lookup: CDR1 MDHEN, CDR2 SYDVKM. The CDR3 nucleotides are TGTGCCAGCAGTTTAAGGGACCCCTTTGAGCAGTTCTTC. Translated: CASSLRDPFEQFF.

This clone occurred once. This sequence joins TRBV18 and TRBJ2-5, with 14 bases matching TRBD2. CDR1 and CDR2 (germline): KGHSH, LQKENI. The CDR3 runs to 17 residues. Germline trimming cut 6 bases from V and 2 bases from J; bases unmatched to any gene: 8. CDR3 loop: CASSSGTSGSGQETQYF. The CDR3 DNA sequence: TGTGCCAGCTCCTCCGGGACTAGCGGGAGTGGGCAAGAGACCCAGTACTTC.

The V and J genes are TRBV7-1 and TRBJ2-2, with 9 bases fitting TRBD2. TRBV7-1 is noted as an ORF with a role that remains uncertain. V trimming: 5 bases; J trimming: 8 bases; junction bases outside the gene matches: 12. This CDR3 has 16 amino acids. Here the CDR3 DNA reads TGTGCCAGCAGCGACCGACTAGCGGAGTACGGGGGGGAGCTGTTTTTT. Its protein product is CASSDRLAEYGGELFF.

This clone was counted only a few times. The V and J genes are TRBV7-9 and TRBJ1-2; 9 bases agree with TRBD1. The J segment lost 6 bases and the V segment lost 5 bases, leaving 10 bases of the junction unmatched. CDR1 is SEHNR, CDR2 FQNEAQ, per germline (reference sequence). This CDR3 spans 15 amino acids. This chain's CDR3 is CASSKSGTGFDGYTF. CDR3 bases: TGTGCCAGCAGCAAATCCGGGACAGGGTTTGATGGCTACACCTTC. Full variable domain (remainder filled in from reference TRBV7-9 and TRBJ1-2): DTGVSQNPRHKITKRGQNVTFRCDPISEHNRLYWYRQTLGQGPEFLTYFQNEAQLEKSRLLSDRFSAERPKGSFSTLEIQRTEQGDSAMYLCASSKSGTGFDGYTFGSGTRLTVV.

The chain joins TRBV2 to TRBJ1-1; D unresolved. Trimming pared 5 bases from V and 0 bases from J, leaving 4 bases between. Germline V gene lookup returns CDR1 SNHLY and CDR2 FYNNEI. CDR3 length: 12 residues. Here the CDR3 reads CASSQVNTEAFF. CDR3 bases: TGTGCCAGCAGTCAGGTGAACACTGAAGCTTTCTTT. The whole variable domain, filled in from reference TRBV2 and TRBJ1-1, reads EPEVTQTPSHQVTQMGQEVILRCVPISNHLYFYWYRQILGQKVEFLVSFYNNEISEKSEIFDDQFSVERPDGSNFTLKIRSTKLEDSAMYFCASSQVNTEAFFGQGTRLTVV.

This clone was recorded once. The chain couples TRBV6-5 to TRBJ2-7; D unclear. The CDR3 is made up of 15 amino acids. V dropped 0 bases and J dropped 3 bases, with 12 bases sitting between them. Germline lookup yields CDR1 MNHEY and CDR2 SVGAGI. In nucleotides, the CDR3 is TGTGCCAGCAGTTACTCGCCAGGTGTAGGCTACGAGCAGTACTTC. Protein product: CASSYSPGVGYEQYF.

V is TRBV5-5 and J is TRBJ2-1; D is unclear. Germline V gene data show CDR1 as SGHKS and CDR2 as YYEKEE (reference sequence). V was clipped by 0 bases and J by 1 base, with 5 bases between them. The CDR3 length is 14 residues. The DNA of the CDR3 is TGTGCCAGCAGCTTGGTGGGATCCTACAATGAGCAGTTCTTC. Amino acids: CASSLVGSYNEQFF.

The CDR3 coding sequence is TGCGCCAGCAGCTTTCTAGCGGGAAGAACCTACGAGCAGTACTTC. Encoded protein: CASSFLAGRTYEQYF. The J gene is TRBJ2-7, the V gene TRBV5-1, with 9 bases matching TRBD2. Germline V gene data show CDR1 as SGHRS and CDR2 as YFSETQ. V trimming: 2 bases; J trimming: 2 bases; junction bases outside the gene matches: 5. The CDR3 is 15 residues long.